This entry is about one T cell receptor (beta chain). V lost 4 bases and J 2 bases, leaving 12 bases between the germline ends. The CDR3 runs 14 residues. The germline gives CDR1 SGHTA, CDR2 FQGNSA. These data come from a study of OX40 agonist ivuxolimab in advanced cancers. About the research overall: Each patient was given ivuxolimab into a vein every 2 weeks, at 0.01 to 10 mg/kg.

TCRdb keeps only in-frame clones here, not all; method: immunoSEQ multiplex PCR. The sample has tens of thousands of clones, approximately 87% seen once. This rearrangement joins TRBV7-2 to TRBJ2-7; D might be TRBD1 or TRBD2, each matching 5 bases. This clonotype was obtained from an adult with an advanced solid tumor such as melanoma, head and neck, liver or kidney cancer. Sequenced here: CD4+ or CD8+ T cells sorted from blood, sampled in a trial of the OX40 agonist ivuxolimab. CDR3 protein: CASSSGRSTYEQYF. The CDR3 DNA reads TGTGCCAGCAGCTCGGGACGGAGTACCTACGAGCAGTACTTC.